This TCR beta chain was profiled in a study of vaccination effects on CD4 cells after COVID-19. About the study: After the second dose, samples were taken at median day 72. Findings and limits, study-wide: Vaccine- and infection-induced clones showed marked clonal contraction late following vaccination.

Ahead of sequencing, the ViraFEST assay grew antigen-specific CD4+ T cells using viral peptide pools. With around ten days of culture completed, CD4+ T cells were isolated. It was two doses of either the BNT162b2 or mRNA-1273 vaccine that participants received. Vaccinees lacked prior SARS-CoV-2 infection and tested negative for nucleocapsid antibodies. Researchers swapped half the medium for IL-2 medium on both days 3 and 7. Here immunoSEQ multiplex PCR was the method, and the copy in TCRdb shows in-frame clones only, minus some. The table has 50,000 to 65,000 clones, 60% to 75% seen once; the top ten hold roughly 1.2%. Germline CDR1 LNHDA, CDR2 SQIVND (reference sequence). The CDR3 has 13 residues. V trimming: 5 bases; J trimming: 2 bases; junction bases outside the gene matches: 1. In the case of this clone: As yet, its antigen is unknown.

The chain links TRBV19 to TRBJ1-2, with TRBD1 matching over 8 bases. This receptor was obtained from a human donor who received a COVID-19 vaccine. The starting material was CD4+ T cells from PBMCs cultured with HCoV-229E spike peptides, obtained after COVID-19 vaccination. CDR3 residues: CASSRTGNYGYTF. CDR3 DNA sequence: TGTGCCAGTAGTCGGACAGGGAACTATGGCTACACCTTC.